A selection of T cell receptor beta chains follows, all from one sample in a study of blood T cell repertoires in COVID-19. Here immunoSEQ multiplex PCR was the method, and the copy in TCRdb shows in-frame clones only, minus some. This table holds approximately 130,000 clones, around four fifths found once. The sequenced sample was peripheral blood. These receptors came from a human donor in a cohort sampled during active COVID-19. Each CDR3 is given with its conserved first and last residue. Each record gives: CDR3 protein, CDR3 DNA, clone size, V gene, D gene, J gene, CDR3 length. D genes are given only for firm matches. Clone size is not always given. Where it is, it says once, few, many or a class for expanded clones.

CASGLAGGRNTGELFF	TGTGCCAGCGGACTAGCGGGGGGCCGTAACACCGGGGAGCTGTTTTTT	-	TRBV19	TRBD2	TRBJ2-2	16
CASSTGVGAYEQYF	TGTGCCAGCAGCACCGGGGTTGGGGCCTACGAGCAGTACTTC	few	TRBV7-2	-	TRBJ2-7	14
CASSLTSGGTYNEQFF	TGCGCCAGCAGCCTGACTAGCGGGGGAACTTACAATGAGCAGTTCTTC	-	TRBV5-1	TRBD2	TRBJ2-1	16
CASSVHGGHYNEQFF	TGTGCCAGCAGCGTACACGGGGGGCATTACAATGAGCAGTTCTTC	-	TRBV9	-	TRBJ2-1	15
CASSLALPAGQGNTEAFF	TGCGCCAGCAGCTTGGCCCTCCCCGCGGGACAGGGTAACACTGAAGCTTTCTTT	-	TRBV5-1	TRBD1	TRBJ1-1	18
CASSLEYGMDSPLHF	TGTGCCAGCAGCTTAGAGTACGGTATGGATTCACCCCTCCACTTT	-	TRBV11-2	-	TRBJ1-6	15
CASSPSQLPYGYTF	TGTGCCAGCAGCCCATCCCAACTGCCCTATGGCTACACCTTC	-	TRBV5-6	-	TRBJ1-2	14
CASSEGGPDYGYTF	TGTGCCAGCAGTGAAGGGGGCCCCGACTATGGCTACACCTTC	-	TRBV6-1	-	TRBJ1-2	14
CASSSTGTTNTEAFF	TGTGCCAGCAGCTCGACCGGGACAACGAACACTGAAGCTTTCTTT	-	TRBV7-2	-	TRBJ1-1	15
CASSWTSSYEQYF	TGTGCCAGCAGCTGGACTAGCTCCTACGAGCAGTACTTC	-	TRBV5-6	TRBD2	TRBJ2-7	13
CASRQGNGELFF	TGTGCCAGCAGACAGGGCAACGGGGAGCTGTTTTTT	-	TRBV3-1/TRBV3-2	-	TRBJ2-2	12
CASSQGTTRETQYF	TGCGCCAGCAGCCAGGGTACCACCCGAGAGACCCAGTACTTC	-	TRBV5-1	-	TRBJ2-5	14
CATVTGTGNEQYF	TGTGCCACCGTCACCGGGACAGGGAACGAGCAGTACTTC	-	TRBV10-3	TRBD1	TRBJ2-7	13
CASSPLAGGLETQYF	TGTGCCAGCAGTCCTTTAGCGGGGGGGCTCGAGACCCAGTACTTC	-	TRBV2	TRBD2	TRBJ2-5	15
CASSGGTSGTDTQYF	TGTGCCAGCAGCGGAGGGACTAGCGGGACAGATACGCAGTATTTT	-	TRBV3-1/TRBV3-2	TRBD2	TRBJ2-3	15
CASCQTSGPQETQYF	TGTGCCAGCTGCCAGACTAGCGGACCCCAAGAGACCCAGTACTTC	-	TRBV18	TRBD2	TRBJ2-5	15
CASSLGSGLPYEQYF	TGCGCCAGCAGCTTGGGGTCAGGGCTCCCCTACGAGCAGTACTTC	-	TRBV5-1	-	TRBJ2-7	15
CASSWGPNEKLFF	TGTGCCAGCAGCTGGGGGCCCAATGAAAAACTGTTTTTT	-	TRBV5-4	-	TRBJ1-4	13
CATSDYSRGGAGDTQYF	TGTGCCACCAGTGATTATTCTCGAGGGGGGGCGGGAGATACGCAGTATTTT	-	TRBV24-1	-	TRBJ2-3	17
CASSLAIIGGGYEQYF	TGTGCCAGCAGCCTAGCCATTATTGGAGGTGGCTACGAGCAGTACTTC	-	TRBV7-9	-	TRBJ2-7	16
CASSEAAGQGDYEQYF	TGTGCCAGCAGTGAAGCGGCGGGACAGGGGGATTACGAGCAGTACTTC	-	TRBV6-1	TRBD1	TRBJ2-7	16
CASSPGLEQPQHF	TGTGCCAGCTCACCGGGGCTTGAACAGCCCCAGCATTTT	-	TRBV18	-	TRBJ1-5	13
CASSQDLTGTGINQPQHF	TGCGCCAGCAGCCAAGATCTAACAGGGACAGGCATCAATCAGCCCCAGCATTTT	-	TRBV4-3	TRBD1	TRBJ1-5	18
CASSPRQGLNNEQFF	TGTGCCAGCAGCCCACGACAGGGGTTGAACAATGAGCAGTTCTTC	-	TRBV13	TRBD1	TRBJ2-1	15
CASSTITTGDYGYTF	TGTGCCAGCAGTACTATAACCACAGGGGACTATGGCTACACCTTC	-	TRBV6-5	TRBD1	TRBJ1-2	15
CASSFPQRAGELFF	TGCGCCAGCAGTTTCCCTCAGCGGGCCGGGGAGCTGTTTTTT	-	TRBV5-1	-	TRBJ2-2	14
CAIRQQGNGELFF	TGTGCCATCAGACAACAGGGCAACGGGGAGCTGTTTTTT	-	TRBV10-3	-	TRBJ2-2	13
CASSYSAGLGNTIYF	TGTGCCAGCAGTTACTCAGCGGGGCTTGGAAACACCATATATTTT	-	TRBV6-5	-	TRBJ1-3	15
CASRGGTEAFF	TGTGCCAGCAGAGGAGGCACTGAAGCTTTCTTT	-	TRBV6-5	-	TRBJ1-1	11
CASSSARDSGFVKNIQYF	TGTGCCAGCAGCTCAGCCAGGGACTCCGGGTTTGTCAAAAACATTCAGTACTTC	once	TRBV11-1	-	TRBJ2-4	18
CASSDDVAGTSNQPQHF	TGTGCCAGCAGTGACGATGTGGCAGGAACTAGCAATCAGCCCCAGCATTTT	-	TRBV25-1	-	TRBJ1-5	17
CASSNRGSGNEQFF	TGTGCCAGTAGTAACAGGGGATCGGGCAATGAGCAGTTCTTC	-	TRBV19	TRBD1	TRBJ2-1	14
CASLPGLAGNEQFF	TGTGCCAGCCTACCGGGACTAGCGGGTAATGAGCAGTTCTTC	-	TRBV2	TRBD2	TRBJ2-1	14
CASRGGVYGYTF	TGTGCCAGCCGGGGGGGGGTCTATGGCTACACCTTC	few	TRBV6-4	-	TRBJ1-2	12
CAISDGLYEQYF	TGTGCCATCAGTGACGGTCTCTACGAGCAGTACTTC	-	TRBV10-3	-	TRBJ2-7	12
CASSFQAGGPGEQFF	TGCGCCAGCAGCTTCCAGGCGGGGGGGCCGGGTGAGCAGTTCTTC	-	TRBV5-1	TRBD2	TRBJ2-1	15
CASSIGGRGAGELFF	TGTGCCAGCAGCATAGGGGGCCGCGGGGCGGGGGAGCTGTTTTTT	-	TRBV5-4	-	TRBJ2-2	15
CASSVDRVNSPLHF	TGTGCCAGCAGTGTGGACAGGGTTAATTCACCCCTCCACTTT	-	TRBV2	TRBD1	TRBJ1-6	14
CASSLASSGFF	TGCGCCAGCAGCTTGGCCAGTTCGGGGTTTTTT	-	TRBV5-1	-	TRBJ1-4	11
CASSTPTGSYEQYF	TGTGCCAGCAGTACCCCGACAGGCTCCTACGAGCAGTACTTC	-	TRBV27	-	TRBJ2-7	14
CASSLRAGGQDTQYF	TGTGCCAGCAGCTTAAGGGCGGGGGGGCAAGATACGCAGTATTTT	-	TRBV7-2	TRBD2	TRBJ2-3	15
CASSSTGASQPQHF	TGTGCCAGCAGCTCCACAGGGGCAAGTCAGCCCCAGCATTTT	medium-sized	TRBV7-2	TRBD1	TRBJ1-5	14
CASSIGTGFSGELFF	TGTGCCAGTAGTATAGGGACAGGGTTTTCCGGGGAGCTGTTTTTT	-	TRBV19	TRBD1	TRBJ2-2	15
CASSLSGETQYF	TGTGCCAGCAGCTTATCGGGGGAGACCCAGTACTTC	-	TRBV7-8	-	TRBJ2-5	12
CASQPRDRVSEQYF	TGTGCCAGTCAGCCCCGGGACAGGGTAAGCGAGCAGTACTTC	few	TRBV19	TRBD1	TRBJ2-7	14
CASSTLVTGTEAFF	TGTGCCAGCAGTACCCTAGTGACGGGGACTGAAGCTTTCTTT	-	TRBV6-5	-	TRBJ1-1	14
CAISGTSGGNDNEQFF	TGTGCCATCAGTGGGACTAGCGGGGGGAACGACAATGAGCAGTTCTTC	-	TRBV10-3	TRBD2	TRBJ2-1	16
CASSPDRVYGYTF	TGTGCCAGCTCACCCGACAGGGTCTATGGCTACACCTTC	-	TRBV18	TRBD1	TRBJ1-2	13
CASSRGQGGAYEQYF	TGCGCCAGCAGCCGCGGACAGGGTGGGGCCTACGAGCAGTACTTC	-	TRBV4-1	TRBD1	TRBJ2-7	15
CASSKTGGYF	TGTGCCAGCAGCAAGACAGGGGGATACTTC	-	TRBV21-1	-	TRBJ2-4	10
CASSPFAGGGQSSYNEQFF	TGTGCCAGCTCTCCCTTCGCGGGGGGTGGTCAGAGCTCCTACAATGAGCAGTTCTTC	-	TRBV18	TRBD2	TRBJ2-1	19
CASSLALAGGSFYEQYF	TGTGCCAGCAGCTTAGCGCTAGCGGGGGGCTCGTTCTACGAGCAGTACTTC	many	TRBV7-9	TRBD2	TRBJ2-7	17
CASSRWQGESLETQYF	TGCGCCAGCAGCCGGTGGCAGGGCGAGTCTTTAGAGACCCAGTACTTC	-	TRBV5-1	-	TRBJ2-5	16
CASSFTSGQETQYF	TGTGCCAGCAGCTTTACTAGCGGCCAAGAGACCCAGTACTTC	few	TRBV7-9	TRBD2	TRBJ2-5	14